This is a list of T cell receptor beta chains from one sample in a study of blood T cell repertoires in COVID-19. Sequenced by immunoSEQ multiplex PCR; TCRdb stores in-frame clones only, minus some. The sample yields 300,000 to 350,000 clones, around 82% seen once. Specimen: peripheral blood. Every receptor here comes from a young man with active or convalescent COVID-19. CDR3s include the opening cysteine and the closing phenylalanine or tryptophan. A D gene is named only where the DNA matches it firmly. Rows may omit the clone size; those that give it use once, few, many or a size class.

J,V,size,D,CDR3,DNA
TRBJ1-2,TRBV3-1/TRBV3-2,NA,TRBD1,CASSQGGTGRYTF,TGTGCCAGCAGCCAAGGGGGGACAGGACGCTACACCTTC
TRBJ2-1,TRBV5-1,NA,TRBD2,CASSSLAGDYNEQFF,TGCGCCAGCAGCTCCCTAGCGGGGGACTACAATGAGCAGTTCTTC
TRBJ2-2,TRBV7-7,NA,TRBD2,CASSLGSVRTSGNTGELFF,TGTGCCAGCAGCTTAGGGTCTGTCCGGACTAGCGGAAACACCGGGGAGCTGTTTTTT
TRBJ2-5,TRBV10-3,NA,NA,CAISDLGGETQYF,TGTGCCATCAGTGACCTCGGGGGAGAGACCCAGTACTTC
TRBJ2-7,TRBV5-1,NA,NA,CASSLDRDEQYF,TGCGCCAGCAGCTTGGACAGGGACGAGCAGTACTTC
TRBJ1-4,TRBV24-1,NA,NA,CATSDPAGKGTNEKLFF,TGTGCCACCAGTGATCCTGCCGGGAAGGGAACTAATGAAAAACTGTTTTTT
TRBJ2-6,TRBV29-1,NA,NA,CSVELDINSGANVLTF,TGCAGCGTTGAACTCGACATCAACTCTGGGGCCAACGTCCTGACTTTC
TRBJ1-5,TRBV6-4,few,NA,CASSDGLSDYQPQHF,TGTGCCAGCAGTGACGGGTTGTCTGACTATCAGCCCCAGCATTTT
TRBJ2-7,TRBV6-2/TRBV6-3,NA,TRBD1,CASSPRQGFTGEQYF,TGTGCCAGCAGCCCTAGACAGGGGTTTACGGGGGAGCAGTACTTC
TRBJ2-2,TRBV18,NA,NA,CASSPINPSTGELFF,TGTGCCAGCTCACCTATAAACCCGAGCACCGGGGAGCTGTTTTTT